The rows below give T cell receptor beta chains drawn from one sample of a study of T cell clones after liver transplantation. Libraries were prepared by immunoSEQ multiplex PCR; TCRdb keeps only in-frame clonotypes and omits some of them. The data hold under 150,000 clones, with about nine tenths observed a single time. The starting material was CD4+ T cells from blood, obtained 12 months after liver transplant. The receptors were gathered from a human patient who received a liver transplant. Some T cells may have originated in the graft donor. The CDR3 runs from the conserved cysteine through the conserved F or W. The order of the fields is J gene, D gene, V gene, clone size, CDR3 DNA, CDR3 protein. A D gene is named only where the DNA matches it firmly. The size of a clone is reported for some rows only, either as once, few or many, or as a class for expanded clones.

>TRBJ2-5|.|TRBV19|.
TGTGCCAGTAGTATAAGTAGGAGCTTTCGGGGAGAGACCCAGTACTTC
CASSISRSFRGETQYF
>TRBJ2-7|.|TRBV28|.
TGTGCCAGCAGTTTCGATCTGAGGAGGCGGGACAATCGATACGAGCAGTACTTC
CASSFDLRRRDNRYEQYF
>TRBJ1-2|.|TRBV19|.
TGTGCCAGTAGTCCCGCCAGGGAGGTCTATGGCTACACCTTC
CASSPAREVYGYTF
>TRBJ2-3|TRBD1|TRBV13|.
TGTGCCAGCAGCACTGGGACAGGGGGCACAGATACGCAGTATTTT
CASSTGTGGTDTQYF
>TRBJ2-7|.|TRBV7-8|few
TGTGCCAGCAGCTTAGGGATGACTCGAACAGAGCAGTACTTC
CASSLGMTRTEQYF
>TRBJ1-1|.|TRBV6-5|.
TGTGCCAGCAGTTACACAGGGAACACTGAAGCTTTCTTT
CASSYTGNTEAFF
>TRBJ2-7|TRBD1|TRBV12-5|.
TGTGCTAGTGGTGACCAAGCCGACAGGGTTCCCTACGAGCAGTACTTC
CASGDQADRVPYEQYF
>TRBJ2-1|.|TRBV7-9|.
TGTGCCAGCAGCTTAGTGAGGCCTACAGGGCAGTTCTTC
CASSLVRPTGQFF
>TRBJ2-2|TRBD2|TRBV7-9|.
TGTGCCAGCAGCTTTACCTTAGCGGGAGAGACCGGGGAGCTGTTTTTT
CASSFTLAGETGELFF
>TRBJ1-5|.|TRBV6-4|.
TGTGCCAGCAGTTCCGGCAGGGGTCAGCCCCAGCATTTT
CASSSGRGQPQHF
>TRBJ2-2|TRBD1|TRBV30|.
TGTGCCTGGGTGACAGGGAACACTCACACCGGGGAGCTGTTTTTT
CAWVTGNTHTGELFF
>TRBJ1-2|.|TRBV5-4|.
TGTGCCAGCAGCTTGGAGGTGTGGGTCGATGGCTACACCTTC
CASSLEVWVDGYTF
>TRBJ1-1|.|TRBV19|.
TGTGCCAGTAGGTGGGACGGTACTGAAGCTTTCTTT
CASRWDGTEAFF